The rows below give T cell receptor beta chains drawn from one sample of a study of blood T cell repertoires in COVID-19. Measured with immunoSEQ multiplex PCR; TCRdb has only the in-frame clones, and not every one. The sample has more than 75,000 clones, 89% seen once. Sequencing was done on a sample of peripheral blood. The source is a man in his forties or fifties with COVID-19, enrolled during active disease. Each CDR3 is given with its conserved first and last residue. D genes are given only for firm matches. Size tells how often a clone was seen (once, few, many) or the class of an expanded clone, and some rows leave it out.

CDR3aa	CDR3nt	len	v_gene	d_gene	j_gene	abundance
CASSEFRDRGLVTPLHF	TGTGCCAGCAGTGAATTCAGGGACAGGGGATTGGTTACACCCCTCCACTTT	17	TRBV6-1	TRBD1	TRBJ1-6	-
CASSSHEGVGELFF	TGTGCCAGCAGCTCTCACGAGGGAGTCGGGGAGCTGTTTTTT	14	TRBV7-3	-	TRBJ2-2	-
CASSPGGSQPQHF	TGCGCCAGCAGTCCAGGGGGATCTCAGCCCCAGCATTTT	13	TRBV5-1	TRBD1	TRBJ1-5	few
CASSGGGLQETQYF	TGTGCCAGCAGCGGTGGGGGCCTCCAAGAGACCCAGTACTTC	14	TRBV9	-	TRBJ2-5	-
CASSLSGQSNQPQHF	TGTGCCAGCAGCTTGAGTGGACAGTCCAATCAGCCCCAGCATTTT	15	TRBV11-2	-	TRBJ1-5	-
CASSRTDSYEQYF	TGTGCCAGCAGTCGGACAGATTCCTACGAGCAGTACTTC	13	TRBV28	-	TRBJ2-7	-
CASSKTDSYEQYF	TGTGCCAGCAGCAAGACAGACTCCTACGAGCAGTACTTC	13	TRBV6-5	-	TRBJ2-7	once
CAISDRAAKNIQYF	TGTGCCATCAGTGACAGGGCGGCCAAAAACATTCAGTACTTC	14	TRBV10-3	-	TRBJ2-4	-
CASSIWAITGELFF	TGTGCCAGTAGTATTTGGGCGATCACCGGGGAGCTGTTTTTT	14	TRBV19	-	TRBJ2-2	once
CASRGQGSASPLHF	TGTGCCAGCAGGGGACAGGGGTCGGCCTCACCCCTCCACTTT	14	TRBV6-5	TRBD1	TRBJ1-6	-
CASSLWFNSGNTIYF	TGTGCCAGCAGTTTATGGTTCAACTCTGGAAACACCATATATTTT	15	TRBV28	-	TRBJ1-3	-